Given below is one T cell receptor beta chain in context. Its target is unknown. These data belong to a study of CD8 T cells in Susac syndrome. Study-wide results and caveats: The study admitted that it had a relatively small number of individuals in its TCR sequencing and HLA analysis.

TCR beta sequencing covered blood CD8+ and CD4+ T cells. Germline V gives CDR1 MNHEY, CDR2 SVGEGT. Trimming removed 0 bases from V and 0 bases from J, with 5 bases in between. The CDR3 covers 14 residues. Random hexamers served to reverse transcribe roughly 0.45 to 1 ug RNA. Amplification of TCR beta CDR3 spanned 54 Vbeta and 13 Jbeta via immunoSEQ multiplex PCR. TCRdb reprocessed the immunoSEQ multiplex PCR reads with MiXCR, giving one entry per CDR3 protein. The data contain 150,000 to 200,000 distinct CDR3 sequences, about 91% of them seen just once; the ten biggest clones take up approximately 0.082%.

The origin of this receptor is a human donor in good health. The specimen was CD4+ T cells from PBMCs. The genes are TRBV6-2 or TRBV6-3 and TRBJ1-1, with D unclear. The CDR3 here is CASSYSQLNTEAFF. The CDR3 bases are TGTGCCAGCAGTTACTCCCAGCTGAACACTGAAGCTTTCTTT.